This passage covers 12 T cell receptor beta chains from one sample sequenced in a study of beta chain features in type 1 diabetes. Study conclusions and caveats: Within each of all four CD4+ subsets, Type 1 diabetes patients had TCRB CDR3s that were moderately but significantly shorter.

Expressed TCRB transcripts were sequenced after all isolated RNA was converted to cDNA. The assay was immunoSEQ multiplex PCR, and TCRdb's table has in-frame clones only and misses some. The repertoire holds about 150,000 clones, with 9% to 12% as singletons. No antigen has been assigned to these receptors. The source material was central memory CD4+ T cells from blood. These receptors came from a man under 40 with type 1 diabetes.

The sample holds a few counts of this clone. An end of the junction does not agree with germline; a read error may underlie this. This CDR3 is CASSEGRARTSGDRGYVQYF. CDR3 in DNA: TGTGCCAGCAGTGAAGGACGGGCAAGGACTAGCGGGGATAGAGGATACGTGCAGTACTTC. The rearrangement uses TRBV2 and TRBJ2-7; TRBD2 aligns across 12 bases. CDR1 and CDR2 (germline): SNHLY, FYNNEI. The CDR3 is made up of 20 amino acids.

This clone has more than one count but fewer than ten. The chain employs TRBV10-3 and TRBJ2-1; D is uncertain. In germline, CDR1 is ENHRY, CDR2 SYGVKD. Trimming took 6 bases from V and 7 from J, leaving 7 bases between them. This CDR3 region has 11 residues. The CDR3 region is CAIRAMNEQFF. Written as DNA, the CDR3 is TGTGCCATCAGGGCCATGAATGAGCAGTTCTTC.

This clone was observed a handful of times. The V and J genes are TRBV7-9 and TRBJ2-5; 10 bases fit TRBD2. The CDR3 runs to 14 residues. Germline loops: CDR1 SEHNR, CDR2 FQNEAQ (reference sequence). Losses at the gene ends were 4 bases for V and 5 bases for J; bases not matched to a gene: 4. CDR3 region: CASSSSGRAETQYF. The CDR3 DNA follows: TGTGCCAGCAGCTCGAGCGGGAGGGCCGAGACCCAGTACTTC.

The V gene is TRBV7-2, the J gene TRBJ2-5; a possible D gene is TRBD2 (6 bases). The CDR3 is 13 residues long. From germline, CDR1 is SGHTA and CDR2 FQGNSA. V lost 1 base and J lost 5, with 8 bases in between. CDR3 residues: CASSLGGGETQYF. For the CDR3, the DNA is TGTGCCAGCAGCTTAGGAGGAGGGGAGACCCAGTACTTC.

The chain joins TRBV27 to TRBJ2-7; 7 nucleotides match TRBD2. The CDR3 sequence is 15 residues long. The trim removed 5 bases at V and 6 bases at J, leaving 13 bases unmatched. CDR1 is MNHEY, CDR2 SMNVEV, per germline (reference sequence). CDR3: CASSPQVSGLVEQYF. DNA for the CDR3: TGTGCCAGCAGTCCCCAAGTTTCCGGACTAGTCGAGCAGTACTTC.

The chain is built from TRBV5-1 and TRBJ1-1; D perhaps matches TRBD1 (5 bases). Germline V CDR1 and CDR2: SGHRS, YFSETQ. CDR3 length equals 15 residues. Trimming cost V 0 bases and J 5 bases, with 14 bases left between them. CDR3 amino acids: CASSLGGGEETEAFF. Here the CDR3 DNA reads TGCGCCAGCAGCTTGGGGGGGGGAGAAGAAACTGAAGCTTTCTTT.

This chain links TRBV10-3 with TRBJ2-6; TRBD1 matches at 7 bases. With 4 bases clipped from V and 0 bases from J, the junction kept 6 bases outside the gene matches. The germline V gene has CDR1 ENHRY and CDR2 SYGVKD. This CDR3 is 17 amino acids long. The CDR3 region has the DNA TGTGCCATCAGTGGGGACAGCAGAGACTCTGGGGCCAACGTCCTGACTTTC. It specifies CAISGDSRDSGANVLTF.

This clone was seen a few times. The chain carries TRBV7-9 and TRBJ2-7, with D perhaps TRBD1 (6 bases). The germline V and J ends were trimmed by 5 bases and 0 bases, with 14 bases remaining between them. Germline values: CDR1 SEHNR, CDR2 FQNEAQ (reference sequence). This CDR3 has 15 residues. The CDR3 nucleotides are TGTGCCAGCAGCCCTAGGGGGTCTAGCTCCTACGAGCAGTACTTC. It yields the protein CASSPRGSSSYEQYF.

In its sample, this clone was seen a few times. The chain couples TRBV14 to TRBJ2-3, with 9 bases matching TRBD1. This CDR3 has 14 amino acids. With 6 bases clipped from V and 8 bases from J, the junction kept 9 bases outside the gene matches. Per the germline V gene, CDR1 is SGHDN and CDR2 is FVKESK. The CDR3 bases are TGTGCCAGCAGTCTTACAGGGGGCAAGGGTACGCAGTATTTT. Its translation: CASSLTGGKGTQYF.

This clone has more than one count but fewer than ten. Other DNA variants within this sample encode the same CDR3. The rearrangement joins TRBV5-4 to TRBJ1-5; D unclear. The CDR3 is 13 amino acids. Trimming removed 0 bases from V and 4 bases from J, with 5 bases in between. Germline loops: CDR1 SGHNT, CDR2 YYREEE (reference sequence). This CDR3 reads CASSLGQNQPQHF. The CDR3 nucleotides are TGTGCCAGCAGCTTGGGGCAGAATCAGCCCCAGCATTTT.

This clone has only a few counts. This chain uses TRBV7-8 with TRBJ1-5, with D maybe TRBD1 (5 bases). The germline gives CDR1 SGHVS, CDR2 FQNEAQ. CDR3 length: 13 amino acids. The V and J ends lost 5 bases and 11 bases respectively, with 16 bases between them. The CDR3 protein is CASSPLNTGTQHF. CDR3 nucleotides: TGTGCCAGCAGCCCGTTGAATACAGGTACCCAGCATTTT.

This rearrangement joins TRBV28 to TRBJ2-2; maybe TRBD1 (6 bases). The CDR3 consists of 14 residues. Germline CDR1 reads MDHEN; CDR2 reads SYDVKM. The V gene lost 8 bases and the J gene lost 1 base, with 11 bases spanning the gap. The CDR3 sequence: CASHRAQNTGELFF. In nucleotides, the CDR3 is TGTGCCAGCCACAGGGCACAGAACACCGGGGAGCTGTTTTTT.